One and the same sample provided the 22 T cell receptor beta chains below, sequenced in a study of metastatic and nonmetastatic thyroid tumors. Thyroid surgery was performed in patients who had received no treatment beforehand. TCRdb re-processed the PCR reads through MiXCR. This repertoire shows roughly 98,000 clones, about 15% found once; its top ten account for about 3.6%. The material sequenced was blood. All receptors come from a female donor with papillary thyroid cancer or a benign thyroid nodule (not recorded which). Some clones in this sample may be carry-over from other donors' samples.

This clone was observed a handful of times. The gene calls are TRBV14 and TRBJ2-1; D is possibly TRBD1 (5 bases). Germline CDR1 is SGHDN and CDR2 is FVKESK. The CDR3 is 17 amino acids. Trimming pared 5 bases from V and 1 base from J, leaving 18 bases between. The CDR3 spells CASSETDSFPSYNEQFF. The CDR3 DNA reads TGTGCCAGCAGCGAGACCGACAGCTTCCCTTCCTACAATGAGCAGTTCTTC. The whole variable domain, remainder taken from reference TRBV14 and TRBJ2-1, is EAGVTQFPSHSVIEKGQTVTLRCDPISGHDNLYWYRRVMGKEIKFLLHFVKESKQDESGMPNNRFLAERTGGTYSTLKVQPAELEDSGVYFCASSETDSFPSYNEQFFGPGTRLTVL.

This clone showed up just a few times. One base away lies a much larger clone, so this may be a sequencing read error. The chain recombines TRBV5-5 with TRBJ2-7, with D unresolved. In germline, CDR1 is SGHKS, CDR2 YYEKEE (reference sequence). Trimming removed 0 bases from V and 7 bases from J, with 5 bases in between. The CDR3 is made up of 11 amino acids. CDR3 region: CASSLGREQYF. DNA of the CDR3: TGTGCCAGCAGCTTGGGCCGGGAGCAGTACTTC.

Ten or more counts support this clone. The V and J genes are TRBV6-1 and TRBJ2-7; 11 bases match TRBD1. Germline-derived CDR1 and CDR2 are MNHNS and SASEGT. V was clipped by 5 bases and J by 5 bases; unmatched bases: 5. The CDR3 totals 14 residues. The CDR3 DNA reads TGTGCCAGCAGTCCAGGGGGACAGGGGGACGAGCAGTACTTC. Encoded protein: CASSPGGQGDEQYF.

This clone was counted many times. The V call is TRBV7-9, the J call TRBJ1-1; D is undetermined. V gave up 3 bases and J gave up 3 bases, with 5 bases separating them. Germline V lookup: CDR1 SEHNR, CDR2 FQNEAQ (reference sequence). This CDR3 is 12 amino acids long. The CDR3 DNA reads as TGTGCCAGCAGCTTCTCGGACACTGAAGCTTTCTTT. It is translated as CASSFSDTEAFF.

Ten or more counts support this clone. The chain couples TRBV6-1 to TRBJ1-5; 9 bases are a match to TRBD1. The ends lost 7 bases at V and 7 bases at J; junction bases unmatched: 11. CDR1 and CDR2 (germline): MNHNS, SASEGT. CDR3 size: 15 residues. The CDR3 protein is CASKPSGTGNQPQHF. The CDR3 nucleotides read TGTGCCAGCAAGCCCTCCGGGACAGGGAACCAGCCCCAGCATTTT.

This clone was counted many times. The rearrangement uses TRBV7-8 and TRBJ1-4; no definite D call. This CDR3 region has 15 residues. Trimming took off 2 bases at V and 2 bases at J, with 9 bases between the two ends. Germline lookup yields CDR1 SGHVS and CDR2 FQNEAQ. This chain's CDR3 is CASSLLVGTNEKLFF. For the CDR3, the DNA is TGTGCCAGCAGCTTATTGGTGGGGACTAATGAAAAACTGTTTTTT.

The V and J genes are TRBV3-1 and TRBJ2-1; D unclear. The CDR3 extends over 13 amino acids. V was pared by 0 bases and J by 12 bases, with 12 bases between. The germline V gene encodes CDR1 LGHDT and CDR2 YNNKEL (reference sequence). CDR3 protein: CASSQEWRSVQFF. Written as DNA, the CDR3 is TGTGCCAGCAGCCAAGAATGGCGATCCGTGCAGTTCTTC.

This clone was detected a few times. A much larger clone lies a single base off, so this may be a read error. The same CDR3 can be traced to other DNA sequences in this sample. The chain carries TRBV5-1 and TRBJ1-3; D uncertain. The CDR3 sequence is 13 residues long. From germline, CDR1 is SGHRS and CDR2 YFSETQ. CDR3 sequence reads: CASSLQIGNTIYF. The CDR3 DNA reads as TGCGCCAGTAGCTTGCAGATCGGAAACACCATATATTTT.

At least ten counts were recorded for this clone. The same CDR3 arises from other DNA sequences in this sample as well. The chain recombines TRBV9 with TRBJ2-2, with unresolved D. The CDR3 runs 16 residues. The germline V gene has CDR1 SGDLS and CDR2 YYNGEE. V was trimmed by 2 bases and J by 0 bases, leaving 11 bases between them. The CDR3 DNA reads TGTGCCAGCAGCGTCTACGGCCCCCCGAACACCGGGGAGCTGTTTTTT. Protein sequence: CASSVYGPPNTGELFF.

This clone was recorded many times. The chain links TRBV6-2 or TRBV6-3 to TRBJ1-6, with unresolved D. Per germline, CDR1 MNHEY and CDR2 SVGEGT. Trimming pared 0 bases from V and 9 bases from J, leaving 12 bases between. The CDR3 contains 15 residues. CDR3 DNA: TGTGCCAGCAGTTACTCACAGAGCCCGGCTTCACCCCTCCACTTT. Amino acid sequence: CASSYSQSPASPLHF.

In this sample, this clone turned up many times. The chain links TRBV6-1 to TRBJ2-7; D perhaps matches TRBD1 (6 bases). CDR3 length: 13 residues. With 4 bases removed from V and 5 bases from J, the gap between germline ends came to 12 bases. Germline loops: CDR1 MNHNS, CDR2 SASEGT. CDR3 protein: CASSVWDIDEQYF. The CDR3 nucleotides read TGTGCCAGCAGTGTTTGGGACATTGACGAGCAGTACTTC.

This clone appeared a few times. A much larger clonotype is one base distant, so this may be a read error. Other DNA sequences within the sample encode an identical CDR3. This rearrangement joins TRBV6-2 or TRBV6-3 to TRBJ2-4; a weak D match, TRBD2 (6 bases). This CDR3 spans 15 amino acids. Trimming left V 0 bases short and J 10 bases short, with 16 bases between. CDR1 is MNHEY and CDR2 is SVGEGT in the germline V gene. DNA for the CDR3: TGTGCCAGCAGTTACTCCGGGTTAGCGCGGGGTATTCAGTACTTC. This codes for CASSYSGLARGIQYF.

This clone was found many times. Different DNA sequences within this sample yield the same CDR3. V gene TRBV19 combines with J gene TRBJ1-1, with 10 bases aligning to TRBD1. Losses at the gene ends were 7 bases for V and 4 bases for J; bases not matched to a gene: 3. Germline V gives CDR1 LNHDA, CDR2 SQIVND (reference sequence). The CDR3 consists of 13 residues. CDR3 nucleotide sequence: TGTGCCAGTACCGGGACAGGGGTCACTGAAGCTTTCTTT. Protein product: CASTGTGVTEAFF.

The chain combines TRBV7-9 with TRBJ2-7, with D perhaps matching TRBD1 (5 bases). The CDR3 is made up of 15 amino acids. Germline CDR1 and CDR2: SEHNR and FQNEAQ (reference sequence). Trimming removed 5 bases at V and 3 bases at J, with 17 bases between. CDR3 in DNA: TGTGCCAGCAGCGGTGTAGTTACAGGTTACTACGAGCAGTACTTC. This sequence encodes CASSGVVTGYYEQYF.

The rearrangement uses TRBV7-3 and TRBJ1-1; D gene ambiguous. This CDR3 region has 14 residues. Germline V gene sequence: CDR1 SGHTA, CDR2 FQGTGA. V was clipped by 2 bases and J by 4 bases, with 11 bases between them. In nucleotides, the CDR3 is TGTGCCAGCAGCTTAGCGGCTACGAGCACTGAAGCTTTCTTT. Translating it yields CASSLAATSTEAFF.

At least ten counts were recorded for this clone. This rearrangement joins TRBV6-2 or TRBV6-3 to TRBJ1-4, with D possibly TRBD1 on 5 matching bases. V gave up 6 bases and J gave up 8 bases, with 7 bases separating them. CDR1 and CDR2 (germline): MNHEY, SVGEGT. This CDR3 comprises 11 residues. CDR3 nucleotides: TGTGCCAGCAGCGACAGCGAAAAACTGTTTTTT. Translating gives CASSDSEKLFF.

Turning to this clone: A much larger clone lies one base from this, so it may be a read error. The V call is TRBV29-1, the J call TRBJ2-7, with D maybe TRBD2 (7 bases). CDR1 is SQVTM and CDR2 is ANQGSEA in the germline V gene. The CDR3 consists of 12 residues. Trimming stripped 5 bases from V and 4 bases from J, with 12 bases between. Here the CDR3 reads CSVRGAYYEQYF. The CDR3 DNA is TGCAGCGTTCGGGGGGCCTATTACGAGCAGTACTTC.

This clone was counted at least ten times. The V call is TRBV7-3, the J call TRBJ1-1; D uncertain. The germline CDR1 and CDR2 sequences are SGHTA and FQGTGA. CDR3 length equals 13 residues. V was pared by 6 bases and J by 1 base, with 9 bases between. CDR3 nucleotide sequence: TGTGCCAGCAGTACACAGCCGAACACTGAAGCTTTCTTT. It yields the protein CASSTQPNTEAFF. The entire variable domain, with the rest obtained from reference TRBV7-3 and TRBJ1-1, is as follows: GAGVSQTPSNKVTEKGKYVELRCDPISGHTALYWYRQSLGQGPEFLIYFQGTGAADDSGLPNDRFFAVRPEGSVSTLKIQRTERGDSAVYLCASSTQPNTEAFFGQGTRLTVV.

As concerns this clone: Sequence at one end of the junction differs from germline and may be a read error. CDR3 nucleotide sequence: TGTGCCAGCAGTTTTAGGGGACAGGGGCGAAGGACCCACAACTTC. Amino acids: CASSFRGQGRRTHNF. This rearrangement joins TRBV28 to TRBJ2-5; TRBD1 agrees at 10 bases. Germline lookup yields CDR1 MDHEN and CDR2 SYDVKM. The CDR3 has 15 amino acids.

This clone occurred many times. The J gene is TRBJ1-1, the V gene TRBV5-4; D is perhaps TRBD1 (6 bases). With 7 bases removed from V and 0 bases from J, the gap between germline ends came to 22 bases. There are 17 residues in the CDR3. Germline CDR1 reads SGHNT; CDR2 reads YYREEE (reference sequence). This CDR3 is CASADEGTTGMNTEAFF. The CDR3 nucleotides read TGTGCCAGCGCAGACGAGGGGACAACCGGCATGAACACTGAAGCTTTCTTT.

This clone has ten or more counts. J is TRBJ1-3 and V is TRBV10-3; a weak D match, TRBD1 (5 bases). The ends were cut back, 7 bases at V and 0 bases at J, with 7 bases in the middle. The V gene's germline CDR1 is ENHRY and CDR2 SYGVKD. This CDR3 has 13 amino acids. In nucleotides, the CDR3 is TGTGCCATCACGAGGGGCTCTGGAAACACCATATATTTT. Translation: CAITRGSGNTIYF.

This clone was counted at least ten times. The chain couples TRBV6-4 to TRBJ2-5, with 7 bases matching TRBD1. V lost 0 bases and J lost 3; bases outside the gene matches: 7. Germline CDR1 reads MRHNA; CDR2 reads SNTAGT. This CDR3 contains 16 residues. As DNA, the CDR3 is TGTGCCAGCAGTGACTCGACTCGACAGGGCGAAGAGACCCAGTACTTC. As protein: CASSDSTRQGEETQYF.